These 5 T cell receptor beta chains originate from one sample sequenced in a study of blood T cells in healthy people across ages (dated by TCRdb to about 2015). The receptor library was made with 5' RACE. Instrument on record: Illumina HiSeq 2500. A second PCR of about 6 to 11 cycles was run with a J-beta primer mix and a sample-barcoded 5' primer. TCRdb passed the public sequencing reads through fastp at Q25 and MiXCR, retaining productive beta sequences. Every CDR3 protein is listed once, alongside the most common genes and DNA of its rows. The sample table shows about 1,500,000 distinct CDR3 sequences, and 28% are seen once. In total, the top ten clones hold around 7.7% of the sample. Sequenced material: blood. The receptor source for this set is a woman in her thirties in good health.

This clonotype appeared a few times. V is TRBV20-1 and J is TRBJ1-2; D remains ambiguous. Germline values: CDR1 DFQATT, CDR2 SNEGSKA (reference sequence). CDR3 length equals 11 residues. V shed 5 bases and J shed 1 base, with 5 bases lying between them. The CDR3 bases are TGCAGTGCTGGCAGTAACTATGGCTACACCTTC. It encodes CSAGSNYGYTF.

Worth noting for this clonotype: One base away lies a much larger clone, so this may be a sequencing read error. The chain carries TRBV5-5 and TRBJ1-1; no clear D gene. The length of the CDR3 is 13 residues. The germline CDR1 and CDR2 sequences are SGHKS and YYEKEE (reference sequence). The CDR3 is CASSLLTNTKAFF. The CDR3 DNA is TGTGCCAGCAGCCTCCTGACGAACACTAAAGCTTTCTTT.

The gene calls are TRBV28 and TRBJ2-5; D is possibly TRBD1 (6 bases). This CDR3 has 15 amino acids. The V end was cut by 7 bases, the J end by 11 bases, with 26 bases between. Germline V lookup: CDR1 MDHEN, CDR2 SYDVKM. CDR3 DNA sequence: TGTGCCAGCACTGGTCCGGACAGTTCCTACAATGAGCAGTACTTC. It is translated as CASTGPDSSYNEQYF.

DNA for the CDR3: TGTGCCAGCAGCACGGGACTAGCGGGAAAAGGGTACAATGAGCAGTTCTTC. Encoded protein: CASSTGLAGKGYNEQFF. The chain joins TRBV5-4 to TRBJ2-1; the match to TRBD2 covers 13 bases. The germline gives CDR1 SGHNT, CDR2 YYREEE (reference sequence). Germline trimming cut 4 bases from V and 4 bases from J; bases unmatched to any gene: 8. This CDR3 region has 17 residues.

This clonotype showed up many times. This chain connects TRBV4-1 to TRBJ2-5; D not resolved. The germline V and J ends were trimmed by 2 bases and 3 bases, with 10 bases remaining between them. CDR3 length: 14 amino acids. Germline V gene lookup returns CDR1 MGHRA and CDR2 YSYEKL. The CDR3 bases are TGCGCCAGCAGCCAATCGAACAGAGAAGAGACCCAGTACTTC. Protein sequence: CASSQSNREETQYF.